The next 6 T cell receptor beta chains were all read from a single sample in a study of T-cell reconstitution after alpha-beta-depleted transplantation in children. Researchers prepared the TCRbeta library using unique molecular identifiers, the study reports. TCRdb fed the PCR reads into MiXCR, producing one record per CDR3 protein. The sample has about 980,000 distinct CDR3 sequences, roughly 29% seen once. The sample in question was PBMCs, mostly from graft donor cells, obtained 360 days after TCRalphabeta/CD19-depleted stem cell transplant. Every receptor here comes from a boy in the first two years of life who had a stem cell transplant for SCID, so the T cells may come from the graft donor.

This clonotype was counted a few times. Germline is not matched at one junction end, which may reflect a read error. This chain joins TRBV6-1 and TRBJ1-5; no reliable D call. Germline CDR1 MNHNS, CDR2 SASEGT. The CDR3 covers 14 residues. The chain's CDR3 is CASREVNSNQPQHF. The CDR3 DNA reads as TGTGCCAGCAGGGAAGTTAATAGCAATCAGCCCCAGCATTTT.

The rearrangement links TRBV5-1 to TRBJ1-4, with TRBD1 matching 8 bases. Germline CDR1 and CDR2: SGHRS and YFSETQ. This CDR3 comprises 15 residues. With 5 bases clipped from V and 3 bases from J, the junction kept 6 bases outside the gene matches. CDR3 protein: CASRATTGANEKLFF. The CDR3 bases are TGCGCCAGCAGAGCTACGACAGGGGCTAATGAAAAACTGTTTTTT.

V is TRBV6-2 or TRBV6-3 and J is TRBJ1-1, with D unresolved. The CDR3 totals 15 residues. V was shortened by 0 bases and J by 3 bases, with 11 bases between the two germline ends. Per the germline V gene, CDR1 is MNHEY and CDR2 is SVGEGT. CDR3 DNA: TGTGCCAGCAGTTACTCGACGTGGCAGGACACTGAAGCTTTCTTT. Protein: CASSYSTWQDTEAFF.

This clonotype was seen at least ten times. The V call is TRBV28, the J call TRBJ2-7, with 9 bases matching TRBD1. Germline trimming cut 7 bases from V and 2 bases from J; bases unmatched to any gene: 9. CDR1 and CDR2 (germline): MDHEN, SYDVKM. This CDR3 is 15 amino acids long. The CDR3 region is CASTPKWTGAYEQYF. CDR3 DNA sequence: TGTGCCAGCACCCCAAAGTGGACAGGGGCCTACGAGCAGTACTTC.

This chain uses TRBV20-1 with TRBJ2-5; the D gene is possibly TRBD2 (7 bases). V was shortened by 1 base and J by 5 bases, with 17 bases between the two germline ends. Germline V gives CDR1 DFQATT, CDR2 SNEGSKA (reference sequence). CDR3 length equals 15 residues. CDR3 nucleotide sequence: TGCAGTGCTAGAGCCCCGGGCGGGGGCTGGGAGACCCAGTACTTC. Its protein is CSARAPGGGWETQYF.

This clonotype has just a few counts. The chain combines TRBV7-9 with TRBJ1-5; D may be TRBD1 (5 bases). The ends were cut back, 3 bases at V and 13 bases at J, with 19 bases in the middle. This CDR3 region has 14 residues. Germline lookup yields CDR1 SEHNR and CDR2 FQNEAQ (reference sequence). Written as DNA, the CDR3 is TGTGCCAGCAGCTTGTCCGGGGGGGTCCTCGCTCAGCATTTT. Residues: CASSLSGGVLAQHF.